The present T cell receptor beta chain was sequenced within a study of blood T cell repertoires in COVID-19. This CDR3 region has 12 residues. Trimming cost V 3 bases and J 8 bases; bases outside gene matches: 1. The germline gives CDR1 LGHDT, CDR2 YNNKEL (reference sequence). Repertoires were generated with immunoSEQ multiplex PCR, while TCRdb's copy carries only in-frame clones and drops some. The sample consists of about 190,000 clones, 88% of them appearing once. The receptor's source is a woman in her thirties or forties who had recovered from COVID-19. The chain combines TRBV3-1 (or the pseudogene TRBV3-2) with TRBJ2-1; 7 nucleotides match TRBD2. The source material was peripheral blood. This CDR3 is CASSHGGDEQFF. The CDR3 region has the DNA TGTGCCAGCAGCCATGGGGGGGATGAGCAGTTCTTC.